These 2 T cell receptor beta chains came from one sample sequenced in a study of blood T cell repertoires in COVID-19. Produced via immunoSEQ multiplex PCR; TCRdb's table is partial and in-frame only. The sample holds 200,000 to 300,000 clones, roughly 85% seen once. Sequenced: peripheral blood. The receptors come from a man between 18 and 35 years old with active or convalescent COVID-19.

V is TRBV7-2 and J is TRBJ1-6; 10 bases are a match to TRBD1. The V and J ends lost 3 bases and 8 bases, in that order; junction bases with no gene match: 4. This CDR3 is 15 amino acids long. Germline CDR1 and CDR2: SGHTA and FQGNSA. CDR3 DNA sequence: TGTGCCAGCAGCTTGGGACAGGGGAGGGATTCACCCCTCCACTTT. Translated: CASSLGQGRDSPLHF.

The chain combines TRBV19 with TRBJ2-3, with TRBD2 as a possible D gene (7 bases). CDR1 and CDR2 from the germline V gene are LNHDA and SQIVND (reference sequence). V lost 3 bases and J lost 0, with 25 bases in between. The CDR3 runs 20 residues. The CDR3 sequence: CASSIGGQTNSGPSTDTQYF. The DNA for the CDR3 is TGTGCCAGTAGTATCGGGGGGCAGACGAATAGCGGCCCTAGCACAGATACGCAGTATTTT.